This TCR beta chain emerged from a study of blood T cell repertoires in COVID-19. Overall study: Acute and convalescent COVID-19 samples came from the United States, Italy and Spain.

Repertoires were generated with immunoSEQ multiplex PCR, while TCRdb's copy carries only in-frame clones and drops some. The sample yields roughly 260,000 clones, around nine tenths seen once. The CDR3 runs 15 residues. V was cut by 0 bases and J by 0 bases, with 9 bases left in between. From germline, CDR1 is SGHDT and CDR2 YYEEEE. Ages ranged from about 18 to 89 years, with residence in around 24 US areas. Clinical history as reported by participants underpinned cohort assignment. The sequenced sample was PBMCs or T cells enriched from blood (not recorded which). This receptor was identified in a young woman who had recovered from COVID-19. The chain employs TRBV5-6 and TRBJ1-2; tentative D call: TRBD1 (5 bases). The CDR3 spells CASSLGGTTNYGYTF. Written as DNA, the CDR3 is TGTGCCAGCAGCTTGGGGGGGACTACTAACTATGGCTACACCTTC.